The 17 T cell receptor beta chains below were found in one sample sequenced in a study of a mutant IDH1 vaccine in newly diagnosed glioma. Time point here: baseline, week 1 (first vaccination visit). Treatment here: pre-vaccination baseline after standard-of-care therapy. The assay was immunoSEQ multiplex PCR, and TCRdb's table has in-frame clones only and misses some. The data hold about 66,000 clones, with around 85% observed a single time. The material sequenced was PBMCs, taken from a glioma patient treated with radiotherapy, temozolomide or both. The receptors derive from a man younger than 40 with glioma.

This clone was found once. This chain uses TRBV30 with TRBJ1-2; D not certain. The CDR3 contains 13 residues. Between the trimmed V and J ends, which lost 3 bases and 4 bases, there was a span of 12 bases. Germline V gene data show CDR1 as GTSNPN and CDR2 as SVGIG (reference sequence). CDR3 residues: CAWRPGMGYGYTF. As DNA, the CDR3 is TGTGCCTGGAGGCCGGGGATGGGCTATGGCTACACCTTC.

This sequence joins TRBV7-8 and TRBJ2-5, with 8 positions matching TRBD2. The CDR3 contains 16 residues. Per the germline V gene, CDR1 is SGHVS and CDR2 is FQNEAQ. Trimming cost V 2 bases and J 2 bases; bases outside gene matches: 7. CDR3 in DNA: TGTGCCAGCAGCTTACAAGCGGGGGACATACAAGAGACCCAGTACTTC. Translation: CASSLQAGDIQETQYF.

This chain uses TRBV10-2 with TRBJ1-2; D is unclear. This CDR3 spans 14 amino acids. Trimming stripped 0 bases from V and 4 bases from J, with 9 bases between. Germline CDR1 and CDR2: WSHSY and SAAADI. The CDR3 here is CASSESWEPYGYTF. The CDR3 nucleotides are TGCGCCAGCAGTGAGTCTTGGGAGCCCTATGGCTACACCTTC.

This clone was detected once. The genes are TRBV19 and TRBJ1-4; D gene ambiguous. Germline lookup yields CDR1 LNHDA and CDR2 SQIVND (reference sequence). V dropped 2 bases and J dropped 4 bases, with 8 bases sitting between them. The CDR3 runs to 14 residues. For the CDR3, the DNA is TGTGCCAGTAGTATAAGAACGGATAATGAAAAACTGTTTTTT. It specifies CASSIRTDNEKLFF. Based on the CDR3 plus reference TRBV19 and TRBJ1-4, the full variable domain is DGGITQSPKYLFRKEGQNVTLSCEQNLNHDAMYWYRQDPGQGLRLIYYSQIVNDFQKGDIAEGYSVSREKKESFPLTVTSAQKNPTAFYLCASSIRTDNEKLFFGSGTQLSVL.

The chain combines TRBV12-5 with TRBJ1-5, with TRBD1 identical over 11 bases. The CDR3 spans 15 residues. The germline V gene has CDR1 LGHNT and CDR2 FRNRAP. Germline trimming cut 5 bases from V and 6 bases from J; bases unmatched to any gene: 6. The CDR3 DNA sequence: TGTGCTAGTGGTACCGGGACAGGGGGACGTCAGCCCCAGCATTTT. It translates to CASGTGTGGRQPQHF.

V gene TRBV5-1 combines with J gene TRBJ2-3; D perhaps matches TRBD1 (6 bases). The CDR3 extends over 15 amino acids. Trimming cost V 0 bases and J 3 bases, with 11 bases left between them. Germline V gene data show CDR1 as SGHRS and CDR2 as YFSETQ. In DNA, the CDR3 is TGCGCCAGCAGCTTGGTGGCAGGGGATACAGATACGCAGTATTTT. This codes for CASSLVAGDTDTQYF. The variable domain in full, with the rest retrieved from reference TRBV5-1 and TRBJ2-3, is KAGVTQTPRYLIKTRGQQVTLSCSPISGHRSVSWYQQTPGQGLQFLFEYFSETQRNKGNFPGRFSGRQFSNSRSEMNVSTLELGDSALYLCASSLVAGDTDTQYFGPGTRLTVL.

In this sample, this clone turned up once. The rearrangement uses TRBV6-4 and TRBJ1-2, with unresolved D. V lost 3 bases and J 0 bases, leaving 11 bases between the germline ends. CDR1 and CDR2 from the germline V gene are MRHNA and SNTAGT. This CDR3 is 15 amino acids long. CDR3 loop: CASSEGQVANYGYTF. Here the CDR3 DNA reads TGTGCCAGCAGTGAAGGGCAGGTTGCTAACTATGGCTACACCTTC.

This chain links TRBV7-9 with TRBJ1-2; 7 bases line up with TRBD1. The CDR3 covers 14 residues. CDR1 is SEHNR, CDR2 FQNEAQ, per germline (reference sequence). V trimming: 4 bases; J trimming: 8 bases; junction bases outside the gene matches: 10. CDR3 sequence reads: CASSWVETGLGYTF. The CDR3 nucleotides read TGTGCCAGCAGCTGGGTTGAGACAGGGCTAGGCTACACCTTC.

The rearrangement joins TRBV5-4 to TRBJ2-2; the match to TRBD1 covers 7 bases. Germline V lookup: CDR1 SGHNT, CDR2 YYREEE (reference sequence). The CDR3 consists of 11 residues. V shed 7 bases, J shed 15 bases, and the junction held 9 bases outside the gene matches. CDR3 sequence: CASRATGKMFF. In DNA, the CDR3 is TGTGCCAGCCGCGCGACAGGGAAGATGTTTTTT.

This chain connects TRBV7-9 to TRBJ2-3; 8 bases map to TRBD1. The CDR3 contains 17 residues. The ends lost 1 base at V and 1 base at J; junction bases unmatched: 7. Germline V gene lookup returns CDR1 SEHNR and CDR2 FQNEAQ (reference sequence). CDR3 coding DNA: TGTGCCAGCAGCTTAGGGGGACAGGCGTTTGGCACAGATACGCAGTATTTT. This sequence encodes CASSLGGQAFGTDTQYF.

The chain recombines TRBV10-1 with TRBJ2-2; 9 bases map to TRBD2. V lost 4 bases and J lost 3; bases outside the gene matches: 9. This CDR3 comprises 17 residues. Germline CDR1 WNHNN, CDR2 SYGVQD (reference sequence). Written as DNA, the CDR3 is TGCGCCAGCAGTGGCCCTGGCGGGGGGGCTTACACCGGGGAGCTGTTTTTT. Protein product: CASSGPGGGAYTGELFF.

V gene TRBV19 combines with J gene TRBJ2-1, with 7 bases identical to TRBD1. V lost 4 bases, J lost 3 bases, and 12 bases stayed unmatched. This CDR3 is built from 17 residues. From germline, CDR1 is LNHDA and CDR2 SQIVND (reference sequence). The CDR3 spells CASSSRHRGLNYNEQFF. CDR3 sequence (DNA): TGTGCCAGTAGTAGCCGCCACAGGGGCCTTAACTACAATGAGCAGTTCTTC.

This chain joins TRBV14 and TRBJ2-5; 9 nucleotides match TRBD2. Per germline, CDR1 SGHDN and CDR2 FVKESK. V trimming: 1 base; J trimming: 11 bases; junction bases outside the gene matches: 5. The CDR3 is 13 amino acids. The CDR3 sequence is CASSQVYLAGQYF. The CDR3 nucleotides read TGTGCCAGCAGCCAAGTTTACCTAGCGGGACAGTACTTC. Full variable domain (remainder filled in from reference TRBV14 and TRBJ2-5): EAGVTQFPSHSVIEKGQTVTLRCDPISGHDNLYWYRRVMGKEIKFLLHFVKESKQDESGMPNNRFLAERTGGTYSTLKVQPAELEDSGVYFCASSQVYLAGQYFGPGTRLLVL.

This chain joins TRBV6-1 and TRBJ2-1; a possible D gene is TRBD2 (6 bases). The CDR3 spans 16 residues. The V gene lost 4 bases and the J gene lost 0 bases, with 13 bases spanning the gap. Germline-derived CDR1 and CDR2 are MNHNS and SASEGT. In DNA form, the CDR3 reads TGTGCCAGCAGTGGGCCTGGCGGGGACTCCTACAATGAGCAGTTCTTC. It encodes CASSGPGGDSYNEQFF.

V is TRBV7-8 and J is TRBJ2-5, with 8 bases identical to TRBD2. The CDR3 has 17 residues. Germline V gene lookup returns CDR1 SGHVS and CDR2 FQNEAQ. V lost 2 bases, J lost 0 bases, and 8 bases stayed unmatched. The CDR3 sequence: CASSLSREGDNQETQYF. The CDR3 DNA follows: TGTGCCAGCAGCTTAAGTCGGGAGGGGGACAACCAAGAGACCCAGTACTTC.

The CDR3 nucleotides read TGTGCCATCAAAAACTCGACGTCATACAATCAGCCCCAGCATTTT. Translation: CAIKNSTSYNQPQHF. The chain employs TRBV10-3 and TRBJ1-5; D gene ambiguous. Looked up from germline, CDR1 is ENHRY and CDR2 is SYGVKD. The ends were cut back, 7 bases at V and 3 bases at J, with 16 bases in the middle. The CDR3 totals 15 residues.

In its sample, this clone was seen once. Other DNA sequences in the same sample also yield this CDR3. This chain joins TRBV2 and TRBJ2-5; the match to TRBD2 covers 7 bases. The CDR3 sequence is 13 residues long. Germline lookup yields CDR1 SNHLY and CDR2 FYNNEI. V was pared by 6 bases and J by 1 base, with 2 bases of the junction left unmatched. The CDR3 DNA is TGTGCCAGCAGGCGGGGGATCCAAGAGACCCAGTACTTC. Amino acid sequence: CASRRGIQETQYF.